This TCR beta chain emerged from a study of cytomegalovirus exposure and HLA in healthy donors. The CDR3 loop spans 15 amino acids. Germline lookup yields CDR1 SGHDT and CDR2 YYEEEE. V was trimmed by 3 bases and J by 7 bases, leaving 20 bases between them. Broader study findings: In a later analysis, HLA-C alleles had the fewest associated TCRs, DRB1 alleles the most.

Notes on this clone: Its specificity is not known.

The primer mix had 60 Vbeta and 13 Jbeta primers. Some clones are missing from TCRdb's copy, which holds only in-frame ones; the method was immunoSEQ multiplex PCR. This table lists approximately 110,000 clones. This TCR was sampled from a man aged 35-49 years in good health and CMV-seronegative. The gene calls are TRBV5-6 and TRBJ2-7; D may be TRBD2 (6 bases). The source material was PBMCs. This CDR3 reads CASSSSVAGGEEQYF. CDR3 nucleotide sequence: TGTGCCAGCAGCTCATCTGTGGCCGGAGGGGAAGAGCAGTACTTC.